One and the same sample provided the 30 T cell receptor beta chains below, sequenced in a study of CD8+ T cells in alopecia areata (dated by TCRdb to between 2018 and 2020). Library prep was done by the immunoSEQ multiplex PCR assay. To provide template for TCR sequencing, every sample had RNA extracted and reverse transcribed into cDNA. TCRdb stores this immuneACCESS table with in-frame sequences only. Part of the clones is absent; in the studies checked, under half of the shortfall reflects unresolved V genes, and no reason is known for the rest. In this sample the table shows roughly 150,000 clones, roughly 50% of which occur a single time. Of the sample, approximately 4.3% falls within the top ten clones. The sequenced sample was CD4+ T cells sorted from blood. These receptors all stem from a human donor in good health.

The chain's CDR3 is CASSLDRANQPQHF. CDR3 bases: TGTGCCAGCAGTTTAGACAGGGCCAATCAGCCCCAGCATTTT. The chain links TRBV6-5 to TRBJ1-5; 7 bases map to TRBD1. Per the germline V gene, CDR1 is MNHEY and CDR2 is SVGAGI. The CDR3 is 14 amino acids. V shed 4 bases and J 3 bases; nucleotides not matched to a gene: 3.

This chain uses TRBV30 with TRBJ2-1; TRBD2 is a possible D gene (5 bases). Germline V gene sequence: CDR1 GTSNPN, CDR2 SVGIG (reference sequence). V dropped 7 bases and J dropped 6 bases, with 22 bases sitting between them. This CDR3 has 15 amino acids. In DNA, the CDR3 is TGTGCCTCGCATGGAATCGGGGAACTGGGCAATGAGCAGTTCTTC. Protein: CASHGIGELGNEQFF.

This clone has a handful of counts. The chain uses TRBV10-3 and TRBJ1-2; 8 bases are shared with TRBD1. The CDR3 runs to 13 residues. The trim removed 6 bases at V and 6 bases at J, leaving 6 bases unmatched. Germline V gene data show CDR1 as ENHRY and CDR2 as SYGVKD. The CDR3 DNA reads as TGTGCCATCAGCTCCGGGACAGGAGATGGCTACACCTTC. Translated, it gives CAISSGTGDGYTF.

The chain has TRBV18 and TRBJ2-2, with D perhaps TRBD1 (5 bases). The germline V gene encodes CDR1 KGHSH and CDR2 LQKENI. The CDR3 contains 16 residues. Trimming stripped 1 base from V and 2 bases from J, with 11 bases between. The CDR3 reads CASSPRSTVNTGELFF. The CDR3 DNA follows: TGTGCCAGCTCACCACGATCGACAGTCAACACCGGGGAGCTGTTTTTT.

This clone was picked up a small number of times. This chain joins TRBV4-1 and TRBJ1-2, with a tentative D call TRBD1 (5 bases). The CDR3 sequence is 14 residues long. The germline gives CDR1 MGHRA, CDR2 YSYEKL. Between the trimmed V and J ends, which lost 3 bases and 1 base, there was a span of 9 bases. CDR3 sequence reads: CASSQGLSNYGYTF. In DNA, the CDR3 is TGCGCCAGCAGCCAGGGACTGAGTAACTATGGCTACACCTTC.

This clone came up once. The V and J genes are TRBV7-9 and TRBJ2-7; D not certain. The CDR3 runs to 14 residues. Germline CDR1 SEHNR, CDR2 FQNEAQ (reference sequence). The germline V and J ends were trimmed by 1 base and 2 bases, with 9 bases remaining between them. The CDR3 DNA reads as TGTGCCAGCAGCTTAGGCAGGCCCCCCTACGAGCAGTACTTC. Its translation is CASSLGRPPYEQYF.

The chain combines TRBV11-2 with TRBJ2-7; D unresolved. Per germline, CDR1 SGHAT and CDR2 FQNNGV. This CDR3 is 15 amino acids long. V shed 0 bases and J shed 2 bases, with 11 bases lying between them. The CDR3 reads CASSLDAVAPYEQYF. The CDR3 DNA follows: TGTGCCAGCAGCTTAGATGCGGTAGCCCCCTACGAGCAGTACTTC. Supplemented by reference TRBV11-2 and TRBJ2-7, the full variable domain reads EAGVAQSPRYKIIEKRQSVAFWCNPISGHATLYWYQQILGQGPKLLIQFQNNGVVDDSQLPKDRFSAERLKGVDSTLKIQPAKLEDSAVYLCASSLDAVAPYEQYFGPGTRLTVT.

With respect to this clone: Germline is not matched at one junction end, which may reflect a read error. The rearrangement joins TRBV5-4 to TRBJ2-2; 7 positions match TRBD2. The germline CDR1 and CDR2 sequences are SGHNT and YYREEE (reference sequence). The CDR3 covers 13 residues. The CDR3 protein is CASRLGGSGELFF. The DNA of the CDR3 is TGTGCCAGCAGGTTGGGGGGGAGCGGGGAGCTGTTTTTT. The full variable domain, its missing parts supplied by reference TRBV5-4 and TRBJ2-2, is ETGVTQSPTHLIKTRGQQVTLRCSSQSGHNTVSWYQQALGQGPQFIFQYYREEENGRGNFPPRFSGLQFPNYSSELNVNALELDDSALYLCASRLGGSGELFFGEGSRLTVL.

The chain uses TRBV7-2 and TRBJ1-2, with D possibly matching TRBD1 (5 bases). CDR3 size: 16 residues. V shed 1 base and J shed 8 bases, with 20 bases lying between them. The germline gives CDR1 SGHTA, CDR2 FQGNSA. In nucleotides, the CDR3 is TGTGCCAGCAGCTTAGGACGCTTAGGGGTTCAAGGAGGCTACACCTTC. Encoded protein: CASSLGRLGVQGGYTF.

This clone was picked up a small number of times. V is TRBV7-8 and J is TRBJ2-7, with D perhaps matching TRBD1 or TRBD2 (5 bases each). The CDR3 is 15 amino acids. The germline V gene encodes CDR1 SGHVS and CDR2 FQNEAQ. V was clipped by 0 bases and J by 1 base, with 10 bases between them. DNA of the CDR3: TGTGCCAGCAGCTTAGCGAAGCGGACATCCTACGAGCAGTACTTC. Residues: CASSLAKRTSYEQYF.

Only a few counts were recorded for this clone. The chain links TRBV14 to TRBJ2-1; TRBD2 aligns across 8 bases. With V trimmed by 7 bases and J by 12 bases, 11 bases remained unmatched. CDR1 is SGHDN, CDR2 FVKESK, per germline. The CDR3 totals 13 residues. This chain's CDR3 is CASTAGGGIGQFF. CDR3 DNA sequence: TGTGCCAGCACCGCGGGAGGCGGAATTGGGCAGTTCTTC.

The rearrangement uses TRBV7-6 and TRBJ2-5, with 8 bases identical to TRBD1. The trim removed 5 bases at V and 5 bases at J, leaving 7 bases unmatched. The germline V gene encodes CDR1 SGHVS and CDR2 FNYEAQ. This CDR3 contains 14 residues. The chain's CDR3 is CASSPGTGSETQYF. CDR3 in DNA: TGTGCCAGCAGCCCGGGGACAGGTAGTGAGACCCAGTACTTC.

This clone has only a few counts. Mismatch with germline at one junction end may stem from a read error. The V gene is TRBV29-1, the J gene TRBJ1-2; D may be TRBD1 (5 bases). The CDR3 is made up of 13 amino acids. CDR1 and CDR2 (germline): SQVTM, ANQGSEA. The CDR3 reads CSVVKTAPYGYIF. DNA of the CDR3: TGCAGCGTTGTAAAGACAGCTCCCTATGGCTACATCTTC.

Here the CDR3 DNA reads TGCGCCAGCAGCCCGTCCGAGAGGGTAAGAAGGCAGTACTTC. It yields the protein CASSPSERVRRQYF. This sequence joins TRBV4-1 and TRBJ2-5; D may be TRBD2 (5 bases). V was pared by 4 bases and J by 11 bases, with 20 bases between. This CDR3 is built from 14 residues. Germline CDR1 MGHRA, CDR2 YSYEKL.

The rearrangement joins TRBV18 to TRBJ1-5; D not resolved. Trimming cost V 5 bases and J 5 bases, with 16 bases left between them. This CDR3 has 15 residues. In germline, CDR1 is KGHSH, CDR2 LQKENI. The CDR3 DNA is TGTGCCAGCTCAGTGAGAGGACCGACGGATCAGCCCCAGCATTTT. Amino acid sequence: CASSVRGPTDQPQHF.

The chain uses TRBV7-8 and TRBJ2-4; no clear D gene. Per germline, CDR1 SGHVS and CDR2 FQNEAQ. The V gene lost 3 bases and the J gene lost 5 bases, with 5 bases spanning the gap. CDR3 length: 12 residues. The CDR3 here is CASSFPQNIQYF. The CDR3 nucleotides are TGTGCCAGCAGCTTTCCCCAAAACATTCAGTACTTC.

The table lists this clone with a few counts. The chain couples TRBV2 to TRBJ1-1; D is ambiguous. The CDR3 runs to 12 residues. V was trimmed by 10 bases and J by 4 bases, leaving 13 bases between them. The germline V gene encodes CDR1 SNHLY and CDR2 FYNNEI. CDR3 amino acids: CATQNSGTEAFF. The CDR3 DNA follows: TGTGCCACACAGAATTCGGGCACTGAAGCTTTCTTT.

This clone was recorded a few times. This chain connects TRBV29-1 to TRBJ2-1; TRBD2 is a possible D gene (5 bases). Germline V gene data show CDR1 as SQVTM and CDR2 as ANQGSEA. Between the trimmed V and J ends, which lost 3 bases and 3 bases, there was a span of 12 bases. The CDR3 loop spans 14 amino acids. The DNA of the CDR3 is TGCAGCGTTGAGTCGGGGATAGGCTACAATGAGCAGTTCTTC. Amino acid sequence: CSVESGIGYNEQFF.

This clone was detected only a few times. The chain links TRBV30 to TRBJ2-5; no clear D gene. V lost 0 bases, J lost 3 bases, and 2 bases lay in between. Germline values: CDR1 GTSNPN, CDR2 SVGIG (reference sequence). The CDR3 consists of 11 residues. As DNA, the CDR3 is TGTGCCTGGAGTGTCAAAGAGACCCAGTACTTC. Translating it yields CAWSVKETQYF.

This clone has only a few counts. This chain links TRBV7-2 with TRBJ1-5; 7 nucleotides match TRBD1. Trimming cost V 5 bases and J 3 bases; bases outside gene matches: 7. Germline lookup yields CDR1 SGHTA and CDR2 FQGNSA. There are 15 residues in the CDR3. The CDR3 here is CASSPGQTANQPQHF. The DNA of the CDR3 is TGTGCCAGCAGCCCGGGACAGACTGCCAATCAGCCCCAGCATTTT.

The chain is built from TRBV29-1 and TRBJ2-1, with 7 bases identical to TRBD1. Germline V gives CDR1 SQVTM, CDR2 ANQGSEA. The CDR3 extends over 14 amino acids. With V trimmed by 5 bases and J by 4 bases, 8 bases remained unmatched. CDR3 sequence reads: CSVSRTGSYNEQFF. CDR3 sequence (DNA): TGCAGCGTTTCGCGGACAGGATCTTACAATGAGCAGTTCTTC.

The V gene is TRBV29-1, the J gene TRBJ1-2; the D is unclear. Germline lookup yields CDR1 SQVTM and CDR2 ANQGSEA. The CDR3 runs to 12 residues. The V and J ends lost 5 bases and 8 bases respectively, with 15 bases between them. This CDR3 reads CSVYTVSLGYTF. CDR3 sequence (DNA): TGCAGCGTTTACACAGTCTCCCTGGGCTACACCTTC. Complete variable domain (other parts from reference TRBV29-1 and TRBJ1-2): SAVISQKPSRDICQRGTSLTIQCQVDSQVTMMFWYRQQPGQSLTLIATANQGSEATYESGFVIDKFPISRPNLTFSTLTVSNMSPEDSSIYLCSVYTVSLGYTFGSGTRLTVV.

This chain links TRBV7-2 with TRBJ1-2; 10 bases match TRBD1. This CDR3 is 15 amino acids long. The V gene's germline CDR1 is SGHTA and CDR2 FQGNSA. V trimming: 4 bases; J trimming: 8 bases; junction bases outside the gene matches: 10. This CDR3 reads CASSSNRDRGRGYTF. The CDR3 coding sequence is TGTGCCAGCAGCTCAAACCGGGACAGGGGTCGGGGCTACACCTTC.

The V call is TRBV6-5, the J call TRBJ2-6, with a possible D match to TRBD1 (5 bases). The CDR3 length is 16 residues. Germline lookup yields CDR1 MNHEY and CDR2 SVGAGI. The V end was cut by 0 bases, the J end by 0 bases, with 6 bases between. CDR3 coding DNA: TGTGCCAGCAGTTACTCGACAGTCTCTGGGGCCAACGTCCTGACTTTC. Its translation: CASSYSTVSGANVLTF.

In this sample, this clone turned up a few times. The chain combines TRBV29-1 with TRBJ2-5; 7 bases agree with TRBD1. The V gene end was trimmed by 2 bases and the J gene end by 2 bases; junction bases not matched to a gene: 8. The CDR3 extends over 15 amino acids. The germline CDR1 and CDR2 sequences are SQVTM and ANQGSEA. DNA for the CDR3: TGCAGCGTTGAATCGACAGGGACCTCGCAAGAGACCCAGTACTTC. It yields the protein CSVESTGTSQETQYF.

Points on this clone: At one of its ends the junction is not consistent with the germline gene, which may arise from a read error. The CDR3 DNA reads TGTGCTAGCAGCCAAGGCGAAGCCAGCACAGATACGCAGTATTTT. It translates to CASSQGEASTDTQYF. The rearrangement links TRBV7-7 to TRBJ2-3; D gene uncertain. The germline gives CDR1 SSHAT, CDR2 FNYEAQ (reference sequence). This CDR3 is 15 amino acids long.

This chain connects TRBV29-1 to TRBJ2-5; no reliable D call. Germline values: CDR1 SQVTM, CDR2 ANQGSEA. With 4 bases removed from V and 9 bases from J, the gap between germline ends came to 9 bases. This CDR3 spans 10 amino acids. CDR3 nucleotide sequence: TGCAGCGTTGTAGAATTGGCCCAGTACTTC. Translation: CSVVELAQYF. The full variable domain, rest sourced from reference TRBV29-1 and TRBJ2-5, is SAVISQKPSRDICQRGTSLTIQCQVDSQVTMMFWYRQQPGQSLTLIATANQGSEATYESGFVIDKFPISRPNLTFSTLTVSNMSPEDSSIYLCSVVELAQYFGPGTRLLVL.

The rearrangement links TRBV18 to TRBJ2-7; 11 bases are a match to TRBD1. CDR1 is KGHSH, CDR2 LQKENI, per germline. The CDR3 is made up of 15 amino acids. The ends lost 3 bases at V and 7 bases at J; junction bases unmatched: 8. CDR3 region: CASSPSGQGAGEQYF. The CDR3 DNA sequence: TGTGCCAGCTCACCGTCAGGACAGGGGGCAGGGGAGCAGTACTTC.

This clone occurred a few times. The V call is TRBV4-1, the J call TRBJ2-2; 9 bases align to TRBD2. Germline-derived CDR1 and CDR2 are MGHRA and YSYEKL. The CDR3 consists of 16 residues. V trimming: 1 base; J trimming: 6 bases; junction bases outside the gene matches: 6. The CDR3 DNA reads as TGCGCCAGCAGCCAAGGAGTAGCGGGAGTCGCCGGGGAGCTGTTTTTT. Residues: CASSQGVAGVAGELFF.

The chain has TRBV6-6 and TRBJ1-5; D not certain. V lost 2 bases to trimming and J lost 4 bases, with 15 bases between them. Germline lookup yields CDR1 MNHNY and CDR2 SVGAGI (reference sequence). The CDR3 spans 16 residues. CDR3 loop: CASSYGEGTGNQPQHF. The DNA of the CDR3 is TGTGCCAGCAGTTACGGCGAGGGCACGGGGAATCAGCCCCAGCATTTT.